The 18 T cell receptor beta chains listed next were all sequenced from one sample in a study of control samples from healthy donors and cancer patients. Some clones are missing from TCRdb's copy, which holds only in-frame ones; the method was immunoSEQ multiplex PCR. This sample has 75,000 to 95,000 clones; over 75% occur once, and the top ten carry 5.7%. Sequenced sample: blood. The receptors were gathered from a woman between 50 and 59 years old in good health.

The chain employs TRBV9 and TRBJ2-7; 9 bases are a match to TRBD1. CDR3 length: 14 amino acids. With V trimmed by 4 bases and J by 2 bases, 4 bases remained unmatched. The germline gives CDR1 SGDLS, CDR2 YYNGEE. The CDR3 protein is CASSPWDRAYEQYF. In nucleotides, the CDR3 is TGTGCCAGCAGCCCCTGGGACAGGGCCTACGAGCAGTACTTC.

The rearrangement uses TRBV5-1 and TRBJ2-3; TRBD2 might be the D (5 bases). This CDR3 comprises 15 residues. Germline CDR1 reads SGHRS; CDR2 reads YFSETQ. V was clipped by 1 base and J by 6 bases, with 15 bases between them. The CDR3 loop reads CASSLIGISPDTQYF. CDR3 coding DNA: TGCGCCAGCAGCTTGATCGGGATCTCGCCCGATACGCAGTATTTT. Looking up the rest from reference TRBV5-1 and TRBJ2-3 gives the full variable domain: KAGVTQTPRYLIKTRGQQVTLSCSPISGHRSVSWYQQTPGQGLQFLFEYFSETQRNKGNFPGRFSGRQFSNSRSEMNVSTLELGDSALYLCASSLIGISPDTQYFGPGTRLTVL.

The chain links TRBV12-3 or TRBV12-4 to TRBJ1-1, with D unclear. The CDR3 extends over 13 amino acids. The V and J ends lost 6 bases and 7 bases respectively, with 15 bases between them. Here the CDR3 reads CASREIPYDEAFF. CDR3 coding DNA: TGTGCCAGCAGAGAGATCCCCTATGATGAAGCTTTCTTT.

The DNA of the CDR3 is TGTGCCAGTAACTTAAGGGCAGGTACTTATGGCTACACCTTC. This gives the protein CASNLRAGTYGYTF. The chain uses TRBV19 and TRBJ1-2; D is unclear. CDR3 length: 14 residues. Germline CDR1 LNHDA, CDR2 SQIVND (reference sequence). The V end lost 7 bases, the J end lost 5 bases, and 17 bases lay between the germline ends.

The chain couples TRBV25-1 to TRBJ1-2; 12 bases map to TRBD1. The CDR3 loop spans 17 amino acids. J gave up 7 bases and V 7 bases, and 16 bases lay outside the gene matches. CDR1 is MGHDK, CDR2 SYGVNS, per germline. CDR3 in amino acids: CASTQDIRDRGQFGYTF. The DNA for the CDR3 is TGTGCCAGCACCCAAGATATTAGGGACAGGGGGCAATTTGGCTACACCTTC.

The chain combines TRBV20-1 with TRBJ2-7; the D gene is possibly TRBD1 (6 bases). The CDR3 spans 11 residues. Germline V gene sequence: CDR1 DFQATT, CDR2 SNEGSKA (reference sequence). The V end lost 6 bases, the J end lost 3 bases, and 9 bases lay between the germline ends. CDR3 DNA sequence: TGCAGTGCCCAGACAGGCTACGAGCAGTACTTC. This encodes CSAQTGYEQYF.

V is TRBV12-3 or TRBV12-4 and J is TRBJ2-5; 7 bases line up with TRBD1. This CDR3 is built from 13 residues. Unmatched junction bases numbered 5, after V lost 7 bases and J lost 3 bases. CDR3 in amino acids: CASTPDRKETQYF. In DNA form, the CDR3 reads TGTGCCAGCACCCCGGACAGGAAAGAGACCCAGTACTTC.

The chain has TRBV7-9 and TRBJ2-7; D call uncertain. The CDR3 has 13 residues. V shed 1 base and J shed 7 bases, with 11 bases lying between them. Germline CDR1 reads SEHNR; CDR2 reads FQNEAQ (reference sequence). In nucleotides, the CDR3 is TGTGCCAGCAGCTTAGAACCCCTACGGGAGCAGTACTTC. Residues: CASSLEPLREQYF.

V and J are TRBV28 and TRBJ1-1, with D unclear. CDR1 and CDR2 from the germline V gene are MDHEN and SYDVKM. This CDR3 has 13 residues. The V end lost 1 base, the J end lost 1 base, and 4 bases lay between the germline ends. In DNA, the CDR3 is TGTGCCAGCAGTTTATCCGAGAACACTGAAGCTTTCTTT. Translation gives CASSLSENTEAFF.

This CDR3 reads CSASRRATEAFF. For the CDR3, the DNA is TGCAGTGCTAGTCGAAGGGCCACTGAAGCTTTCTTT. The chain is built from TRBV20-1 and TRBJ1-1; D call uncertain. The germline gives CDR1 DFQATT, CDR2 SNEGSKA (reference sequence). V was shortened by 3 bases and J by 4 bases, with 9 bases between the two germline ends. This CDR3 is built from 12 residues.

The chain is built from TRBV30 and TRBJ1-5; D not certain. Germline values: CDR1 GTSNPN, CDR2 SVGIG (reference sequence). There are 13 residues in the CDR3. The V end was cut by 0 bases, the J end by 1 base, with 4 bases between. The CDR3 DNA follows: TGTGCCTGGAGTGTACTGAGCAATCAGCCCCAGCATTTT. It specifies CAWSVLSNQPQHF.

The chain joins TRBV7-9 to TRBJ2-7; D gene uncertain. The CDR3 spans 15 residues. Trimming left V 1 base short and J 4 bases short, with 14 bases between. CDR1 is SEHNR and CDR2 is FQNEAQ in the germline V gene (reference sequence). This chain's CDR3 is CASSLDTRVEYEQYF. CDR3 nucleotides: TGTGCCAGCAGCTTAGACACCCGGGTAGAGTACGAGCAGTACTTC.

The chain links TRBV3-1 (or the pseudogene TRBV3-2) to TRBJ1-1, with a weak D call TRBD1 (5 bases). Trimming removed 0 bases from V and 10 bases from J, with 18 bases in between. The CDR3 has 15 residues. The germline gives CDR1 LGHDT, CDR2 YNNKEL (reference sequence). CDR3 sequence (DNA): TGTGCCAGCAGCCAAGATACAGCCGGGGGGAGTAGAGCTTTCTTT. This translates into CASSQDTAGGSRAFF.

The CDR3 region has the DNA TGTGCCAGCAGCCAAGAGATCAGCGGCGGCTACACCTTC. Translation gives CASSQEISGGYTF. The V and J genes are TRBV3-1 (or the pseudogene TRBV3-2) and TRBJ1-2, with no clear D. The CDR3 loop spans 13 amino acids. The germline gives CDR1 LGHDT, CDR2 YNNKEL (reference sequence). V was clipped by 0 bases and J by 8 bases, with 10 bases between them.

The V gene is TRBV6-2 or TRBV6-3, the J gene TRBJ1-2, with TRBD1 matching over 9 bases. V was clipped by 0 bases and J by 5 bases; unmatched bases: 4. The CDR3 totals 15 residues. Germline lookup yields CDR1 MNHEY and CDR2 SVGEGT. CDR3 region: CASSYSGDRGYGYTF. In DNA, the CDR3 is TGTGCCAGCAGTTACTCGGGCGACAGGGGGTATGGCTACACCTTC.

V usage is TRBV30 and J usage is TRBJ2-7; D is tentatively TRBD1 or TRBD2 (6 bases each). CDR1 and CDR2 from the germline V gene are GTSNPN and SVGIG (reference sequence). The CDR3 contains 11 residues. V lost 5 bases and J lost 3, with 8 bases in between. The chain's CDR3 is CAWGGLYEQYF. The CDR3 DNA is TGTGCCTGGGGGGGGCTCTACGAGCAGTACTTC.

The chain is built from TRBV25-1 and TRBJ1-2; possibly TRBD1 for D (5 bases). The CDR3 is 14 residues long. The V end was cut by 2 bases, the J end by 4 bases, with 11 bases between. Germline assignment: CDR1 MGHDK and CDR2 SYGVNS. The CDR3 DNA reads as TGTGCCAGCAGTGAAGGTTACAGGACCTATGGCTACACCTTC. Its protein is CASSEGYRTYGYTF.

CDR3 nucleotide sequence: TGTGCCAGCAGCTTAGGTGACAGGGGATTACCCCTCCACTTT. Protein: CASSLGDRGLPLHF. The chain joins TRBV5-4 to TRBJ1-6; TRBD1 aligns across 8 bases. Looked up from germline, CDR1 is SGHNT and CDR2 is YYREEE (reference sequence). V dropped 2 bases and J dropped 12; count of bases not matched to a gene: 7. The CDR3 sequence is 14 residues long.